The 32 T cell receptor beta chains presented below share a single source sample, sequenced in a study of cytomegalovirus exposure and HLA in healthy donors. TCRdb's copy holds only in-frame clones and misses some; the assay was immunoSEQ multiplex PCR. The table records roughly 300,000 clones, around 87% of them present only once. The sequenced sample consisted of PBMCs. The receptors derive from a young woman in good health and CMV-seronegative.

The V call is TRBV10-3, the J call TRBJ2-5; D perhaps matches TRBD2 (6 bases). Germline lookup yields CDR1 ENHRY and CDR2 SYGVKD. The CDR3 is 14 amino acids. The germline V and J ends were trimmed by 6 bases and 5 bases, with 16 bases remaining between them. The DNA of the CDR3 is TGTGCCATCAGCGAACGGGGTGGAGGGGAGACCCAGTACTTC. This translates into CAISERGGGETQYF.

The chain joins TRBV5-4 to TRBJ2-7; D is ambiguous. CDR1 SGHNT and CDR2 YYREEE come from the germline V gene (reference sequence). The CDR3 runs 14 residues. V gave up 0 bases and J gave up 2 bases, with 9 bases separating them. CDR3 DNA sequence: TGTGCCAGCAGCTTGGCGGCGACACCCTACGAGCAGTACTTC. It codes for CASSLAATPYEQYF.

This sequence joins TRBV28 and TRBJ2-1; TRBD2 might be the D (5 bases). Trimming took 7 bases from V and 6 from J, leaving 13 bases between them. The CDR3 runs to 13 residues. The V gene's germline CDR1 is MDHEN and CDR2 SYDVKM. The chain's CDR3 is CASTRGGLNEQFF. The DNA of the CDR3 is TGTGCCAGCACCAGAGGTGGACTCAATGAGCAGTTCTTC.

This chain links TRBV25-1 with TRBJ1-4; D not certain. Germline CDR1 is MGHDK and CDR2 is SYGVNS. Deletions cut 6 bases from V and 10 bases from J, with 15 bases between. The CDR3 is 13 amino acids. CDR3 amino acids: CASRTQFPGKLFF. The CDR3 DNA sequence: TGTGCCAGCAGAACACAGTTCCCAGGAAAACTGTTTTTT.

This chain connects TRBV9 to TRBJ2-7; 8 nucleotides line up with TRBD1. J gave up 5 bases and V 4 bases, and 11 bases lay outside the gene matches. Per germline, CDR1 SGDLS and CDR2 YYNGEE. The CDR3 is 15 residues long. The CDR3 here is CASSPRTGSLNEQYF. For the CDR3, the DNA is TGTGCCAGCAGCCCTCGGACAGGGAGTTTGAACGAGCAGTACTTC.

This chain's CDR3 is CASSGRLAGGPADTQYF. Here the CDR3 DNA reads TGTGCCAGCAGCGGTAGACTAGCGGGAGGGCCAGCAGATACGCAGTATTTT. The chain carries TRBV5-4 and TRBJ2-3; 14 nucleotides agree with TRBD2. After removal of 4 bases from V and 4 bases from J, the junction contained 8 bases not matched to a gene. CDR1 and CDR2 (germline): SGHNT, YYREEE (reference sequence). CDR3 length: 17 amino acids.

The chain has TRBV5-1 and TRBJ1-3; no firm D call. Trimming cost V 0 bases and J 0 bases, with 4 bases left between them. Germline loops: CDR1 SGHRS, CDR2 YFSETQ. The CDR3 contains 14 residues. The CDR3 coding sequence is TGCGCCAGCAGCTTGGACAACTCTGGAAACACCATATATTTT. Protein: CASSLDNSGNTIYF.

CDR3 sequence: CASSLEGWGRQYTEAFF. The CDR3 nucleotides are TGCGCCAGCAGCTTGGAGGGGTGGGGGCGACAATACACTGAAGCTTTCTTT. This chain joins TRBV5-1 and TRBJ1-1; D is possibly TRBD1 (6 bases). CDR3 length: 17 amino acids. Germline values: CDR1 SGHRS, CDR2 YFSETQ. Trimming stripped 0 bases from V and 3 bases from J, with 18 bases between. Supplemented by reference TRBV5-1 and TRBJ1-1, the full variable domain reads KAGVTQTPRYLIKTRGQQVTLSCSPISGHRSVSWYQQTPGQGLQFLFEYFSETQRNKGNFPGRFSGRQFSNSRSEMNVSTLELGDSALYLCASSLEGWGRQYTEAFFGQGTRLTVV.

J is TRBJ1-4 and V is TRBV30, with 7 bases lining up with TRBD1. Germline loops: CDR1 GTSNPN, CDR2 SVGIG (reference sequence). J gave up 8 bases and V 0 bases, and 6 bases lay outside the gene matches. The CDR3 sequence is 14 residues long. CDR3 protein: CAWSVNRGGEKLFF. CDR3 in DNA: TGTGCCTGGAGTGTAAACAGGGGCGGGGAAAAACTGTTTTTT.

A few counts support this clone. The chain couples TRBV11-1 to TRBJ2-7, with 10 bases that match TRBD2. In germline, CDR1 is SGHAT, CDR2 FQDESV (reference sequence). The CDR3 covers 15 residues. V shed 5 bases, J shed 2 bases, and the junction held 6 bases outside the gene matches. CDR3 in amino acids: CASSPSGRAAYEQYF. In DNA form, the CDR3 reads TGTGCCAGCAGCCCGAGCGGGAGGGCCGCCTACGAGCAGTACTTC.

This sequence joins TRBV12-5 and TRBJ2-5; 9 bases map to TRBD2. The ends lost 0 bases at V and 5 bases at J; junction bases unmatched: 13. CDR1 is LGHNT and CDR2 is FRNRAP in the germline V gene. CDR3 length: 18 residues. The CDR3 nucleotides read TGTGCTAGTGGTTTGGTACCCGATAGCGGGAGAGGGTTGGAGACCCAGTACTTC. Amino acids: CASGLVPDSGRGLETQYF.

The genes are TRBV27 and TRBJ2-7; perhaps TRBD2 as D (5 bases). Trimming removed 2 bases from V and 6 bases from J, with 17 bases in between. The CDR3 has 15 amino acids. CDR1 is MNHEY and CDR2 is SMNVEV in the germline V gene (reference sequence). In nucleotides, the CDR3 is TGTGCCAGCAGTTTAGAAGGAGCAGGCGAGGGCGAGCAGTACTTC. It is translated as CASSLEGAGEGEQYF.

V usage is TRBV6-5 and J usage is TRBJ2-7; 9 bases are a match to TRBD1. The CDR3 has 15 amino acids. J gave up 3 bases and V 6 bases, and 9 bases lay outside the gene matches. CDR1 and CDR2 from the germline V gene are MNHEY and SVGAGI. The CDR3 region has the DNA TGTGCCAGCAGCCGAGGGACAGGGAACTTCTACGAGCAGTACTTC. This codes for CASSRGTGNFYEQYF.

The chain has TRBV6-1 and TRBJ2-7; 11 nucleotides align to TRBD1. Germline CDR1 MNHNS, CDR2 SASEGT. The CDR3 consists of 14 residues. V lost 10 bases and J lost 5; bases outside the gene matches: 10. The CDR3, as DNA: TGTGCCACCGATACAAGGGACAGGGGGAACGAGCAGTACTTC. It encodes CATDTRDRGNEQYF.

CDR3 sequence reads: CASSWTGLAGEQYF. For the CDR3, the DNA is TGTGCCAGCAGTTGGACGGGACTAGCCGGCGAGCAGTACTTC. The chain combines TRBV28 with TRBJ2-7; 9 bases map to TRBD2. Germline lookup yields CDR1 MDHEN and CDR2 SYDVKM. Germline trimming cut 4 bases from V and 6 bases from J; bases unmatched to any gene: 7. The CDR3 contains 14 residues.

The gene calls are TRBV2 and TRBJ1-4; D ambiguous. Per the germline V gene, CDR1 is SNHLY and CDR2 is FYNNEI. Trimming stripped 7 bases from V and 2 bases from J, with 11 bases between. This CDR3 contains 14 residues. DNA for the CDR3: TGTGCCAGCACATCAAGAGGGACTAATGAAAAACTGTTTTTT. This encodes CASTSRGTNEKLFF.

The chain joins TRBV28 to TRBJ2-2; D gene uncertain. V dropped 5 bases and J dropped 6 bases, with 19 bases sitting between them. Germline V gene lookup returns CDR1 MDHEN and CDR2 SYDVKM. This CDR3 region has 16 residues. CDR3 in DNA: TGTGCCAGCAGTGACCCCGCACTACGGGTACCCGGGGAGCTGTTTTTT. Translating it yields CASSDPALRVPGELFF.

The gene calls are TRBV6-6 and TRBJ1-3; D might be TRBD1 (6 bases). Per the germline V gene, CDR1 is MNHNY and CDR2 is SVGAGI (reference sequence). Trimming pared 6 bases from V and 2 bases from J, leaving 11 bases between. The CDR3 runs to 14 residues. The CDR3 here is CASREGGAGNTIYF. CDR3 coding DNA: TGTGCCAGCAGAGAAGGGGGAGCTGGAAACACCATATATTTT.

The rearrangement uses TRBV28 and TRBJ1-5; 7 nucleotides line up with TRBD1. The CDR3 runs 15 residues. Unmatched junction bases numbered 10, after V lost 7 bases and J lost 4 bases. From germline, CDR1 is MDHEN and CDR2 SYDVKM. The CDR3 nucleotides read TGTGCCAGCACCCAGGACAGGATGGGAAATCAGCCCCAGCATTTT. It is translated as CASTQDRMGNQPQHF.

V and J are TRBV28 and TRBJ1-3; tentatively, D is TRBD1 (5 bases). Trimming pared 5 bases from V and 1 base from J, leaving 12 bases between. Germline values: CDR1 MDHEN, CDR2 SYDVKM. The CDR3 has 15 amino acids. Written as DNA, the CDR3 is TGTGCCAGCAGTCTCGACAGCTTTTCTGGAAACACCATATATTTT. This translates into CASSLDSFSGNTIYF.

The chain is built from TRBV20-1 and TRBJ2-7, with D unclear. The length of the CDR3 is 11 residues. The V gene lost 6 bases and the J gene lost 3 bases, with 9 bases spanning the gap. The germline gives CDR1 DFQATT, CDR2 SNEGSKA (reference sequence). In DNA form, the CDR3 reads TGCAGTGCCCGTATCCTCTACGAGCAGTACTTC. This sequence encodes CSARILYEQYF.

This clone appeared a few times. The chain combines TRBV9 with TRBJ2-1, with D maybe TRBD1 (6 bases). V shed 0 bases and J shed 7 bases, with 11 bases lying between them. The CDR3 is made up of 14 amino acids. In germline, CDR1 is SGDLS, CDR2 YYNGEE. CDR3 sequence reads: CASSVGVRGNEQFF. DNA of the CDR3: TGTGCCAGCAGCGTAGGAGTTAGGGGGAATGAGCAGTTCTTC.

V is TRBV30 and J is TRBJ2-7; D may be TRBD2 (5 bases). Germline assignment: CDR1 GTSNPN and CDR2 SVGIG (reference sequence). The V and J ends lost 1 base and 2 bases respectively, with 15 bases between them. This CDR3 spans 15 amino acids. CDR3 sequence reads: CAWSGGGQPPYEQYF. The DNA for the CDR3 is TGTGCCTGGAGTGGTGGCGGGCAACCCCCCTACGAGCAGTACTTC.

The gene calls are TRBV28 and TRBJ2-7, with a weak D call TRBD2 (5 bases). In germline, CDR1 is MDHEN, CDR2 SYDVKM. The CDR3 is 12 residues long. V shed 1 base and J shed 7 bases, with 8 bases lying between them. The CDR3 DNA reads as TGTGCCAGCAGTTTATTTCGGGGAGAGCAGTACTTC. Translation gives CASSLFRGEQYF.

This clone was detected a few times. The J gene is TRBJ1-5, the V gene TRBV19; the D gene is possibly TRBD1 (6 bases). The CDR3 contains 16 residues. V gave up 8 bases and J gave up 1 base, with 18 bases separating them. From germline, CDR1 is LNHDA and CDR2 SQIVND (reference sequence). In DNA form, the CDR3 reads TGTGCCAGTGCACATTTGGGGGCGGTAAGCAATCAGCCCCAGCATTTT. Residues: CASAHLGAVSNQPQHF.

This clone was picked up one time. The CDR3, as DNA: TGCGCCAGCAGCCCCGGGACAATCGCCCACGAGCAGTACTTC. Translated: CASSPGTIAHEQYF. The chain has TRBV5-1 and TRBJ2-7; D may be TRBD1 (6 bases). The CDR3 extends over 14 amino acids. Germline V lookup: CDR1 SGHRS, CDR2 YFSETQ. V was cut by 4 bases and J by 5 bases, with 16 bases left in between.

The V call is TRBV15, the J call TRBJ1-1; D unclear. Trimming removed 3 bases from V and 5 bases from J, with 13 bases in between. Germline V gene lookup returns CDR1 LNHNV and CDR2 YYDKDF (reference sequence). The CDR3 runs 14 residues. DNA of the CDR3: TGTGCCACCAGCAGGGGAGACAAGACAACTGAAGCTTTCTTT. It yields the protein CATSRGDKTTEAFF.

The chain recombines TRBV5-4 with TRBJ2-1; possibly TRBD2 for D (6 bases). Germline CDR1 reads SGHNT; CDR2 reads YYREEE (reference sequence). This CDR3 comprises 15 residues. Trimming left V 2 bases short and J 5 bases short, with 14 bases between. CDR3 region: CASSFRRERNNEQFF. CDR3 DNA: TGTGCCAGCAGCTTTAGGAGGGAGCGAAACAATGAGCAGTTCTTC.

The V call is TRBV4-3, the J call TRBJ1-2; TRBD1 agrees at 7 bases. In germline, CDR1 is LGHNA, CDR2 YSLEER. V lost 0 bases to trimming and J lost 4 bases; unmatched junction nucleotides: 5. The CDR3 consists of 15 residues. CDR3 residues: CASSQEGGQIYGYTF. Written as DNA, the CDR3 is TGCGCCAGCAGCCAAGAAGGGGGACAGATCTATGGCTACACCTTC.

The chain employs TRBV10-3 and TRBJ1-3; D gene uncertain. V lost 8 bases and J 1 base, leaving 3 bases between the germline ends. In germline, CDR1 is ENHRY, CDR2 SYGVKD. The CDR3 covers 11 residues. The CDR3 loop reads CAISSGNTIYF. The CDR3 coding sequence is TGTGCCATCTCATCTGGAAACACCATATATTTT.

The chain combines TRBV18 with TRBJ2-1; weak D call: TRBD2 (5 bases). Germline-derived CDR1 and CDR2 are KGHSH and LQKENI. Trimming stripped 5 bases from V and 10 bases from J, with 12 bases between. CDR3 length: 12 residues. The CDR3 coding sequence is TGTGCCAGCTCAAGTTTTCCGGGGGAGCAGTTCTTC. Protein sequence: CASSSFPGEQFF. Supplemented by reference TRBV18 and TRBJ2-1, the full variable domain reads NAGVMQNPRHLVRRRGQEARLRCSPMKGHSHVYWYRQLPEEGLKFMVYLQKENIIDESGMPKERFSAEFPKEGPSILRIQQVVRGDSAAYFCASSSFPGEQFFGPGTRLTVL.

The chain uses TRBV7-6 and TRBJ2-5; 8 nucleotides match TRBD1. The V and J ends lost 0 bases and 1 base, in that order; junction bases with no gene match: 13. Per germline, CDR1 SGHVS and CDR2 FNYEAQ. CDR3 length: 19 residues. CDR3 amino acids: CASSLAVGTGPRVQETQYF. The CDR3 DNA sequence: TGTGCCAGCAGCTTAGCGGTCGGGACAGGACCGCGGGTCCAAGAGACCCAGTACTTC.